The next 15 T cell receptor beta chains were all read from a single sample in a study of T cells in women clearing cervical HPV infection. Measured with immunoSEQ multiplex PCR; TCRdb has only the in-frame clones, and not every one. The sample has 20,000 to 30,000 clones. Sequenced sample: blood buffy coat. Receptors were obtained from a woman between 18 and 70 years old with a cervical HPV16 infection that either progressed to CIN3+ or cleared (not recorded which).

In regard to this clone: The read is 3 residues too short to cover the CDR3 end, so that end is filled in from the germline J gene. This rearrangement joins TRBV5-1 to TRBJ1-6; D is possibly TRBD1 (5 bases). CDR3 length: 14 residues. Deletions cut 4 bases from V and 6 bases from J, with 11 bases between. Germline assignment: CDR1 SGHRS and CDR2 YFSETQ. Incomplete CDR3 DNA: TGCGCCAGCAGCCAAGACAGAGTTAATTCACCC. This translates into CASSQDRVNSP. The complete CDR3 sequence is CASSQDRVNSPLHF.

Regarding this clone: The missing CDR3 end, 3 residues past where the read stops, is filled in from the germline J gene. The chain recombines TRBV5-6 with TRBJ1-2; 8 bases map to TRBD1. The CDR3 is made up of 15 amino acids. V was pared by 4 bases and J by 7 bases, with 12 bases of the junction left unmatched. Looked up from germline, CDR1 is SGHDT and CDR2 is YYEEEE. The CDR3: CASSAGTGGLPGYTF. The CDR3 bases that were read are TGTGCCAGCAGCGCCGGGACAGGAGGATTACCTGGC.

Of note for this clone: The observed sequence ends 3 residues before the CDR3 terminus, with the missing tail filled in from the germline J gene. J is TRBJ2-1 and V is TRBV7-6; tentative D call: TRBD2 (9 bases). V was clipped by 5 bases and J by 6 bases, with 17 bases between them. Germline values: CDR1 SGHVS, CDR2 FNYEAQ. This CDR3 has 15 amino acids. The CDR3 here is CASSPGGGRANEQFF. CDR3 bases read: TGTGCCAGCAGCCCAGGGGGCGGGAGGGCCAATGAG.

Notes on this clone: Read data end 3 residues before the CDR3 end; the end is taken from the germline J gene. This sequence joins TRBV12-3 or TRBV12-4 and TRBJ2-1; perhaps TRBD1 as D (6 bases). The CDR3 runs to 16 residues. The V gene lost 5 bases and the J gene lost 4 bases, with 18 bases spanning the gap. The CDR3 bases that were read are TGTGCCAGCAGTCAGGGGTCAAATAGCGCTTACAATGAG. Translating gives CASSQGSNSAYNE. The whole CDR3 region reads CASSQGSNSAYNEQFF.

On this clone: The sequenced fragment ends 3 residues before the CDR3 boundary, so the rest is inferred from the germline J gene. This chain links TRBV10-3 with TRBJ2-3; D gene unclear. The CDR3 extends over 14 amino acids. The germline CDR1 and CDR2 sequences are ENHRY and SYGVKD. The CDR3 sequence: CAISSQETQETQYF. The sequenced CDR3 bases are TGTGCCATCAGTTCTCAGGAAACCCAAGAGACG.

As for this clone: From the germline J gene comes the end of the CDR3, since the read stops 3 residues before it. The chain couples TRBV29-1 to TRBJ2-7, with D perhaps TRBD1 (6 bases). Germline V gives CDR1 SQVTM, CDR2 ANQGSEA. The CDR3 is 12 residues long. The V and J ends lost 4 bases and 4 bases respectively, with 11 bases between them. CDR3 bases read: TGCAGCGTTGGTGGCAGGGGATACGAG. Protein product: CSVGGRGYE. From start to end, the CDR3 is CSVGGRGYEQYF.

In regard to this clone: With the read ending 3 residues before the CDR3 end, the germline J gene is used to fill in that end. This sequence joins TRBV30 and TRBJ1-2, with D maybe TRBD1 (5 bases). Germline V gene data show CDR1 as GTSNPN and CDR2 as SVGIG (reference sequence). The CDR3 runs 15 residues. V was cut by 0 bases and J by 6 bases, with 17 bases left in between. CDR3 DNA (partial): TGTGCCTGGAGTGTAGCCTCCGGGGGACCTAATGGC. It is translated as CAWSVASGGPNG. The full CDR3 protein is CAWSVASGGPNGYTF.

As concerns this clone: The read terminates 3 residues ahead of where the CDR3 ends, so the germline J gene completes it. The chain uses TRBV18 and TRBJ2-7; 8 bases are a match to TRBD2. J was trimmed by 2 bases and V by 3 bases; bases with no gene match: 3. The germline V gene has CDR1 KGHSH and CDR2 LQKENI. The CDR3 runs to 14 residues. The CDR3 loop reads CASSPTSGPYEQYF. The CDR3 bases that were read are TGTGCCAGCTCACCTACTAGCGGCCCCTACGAG.

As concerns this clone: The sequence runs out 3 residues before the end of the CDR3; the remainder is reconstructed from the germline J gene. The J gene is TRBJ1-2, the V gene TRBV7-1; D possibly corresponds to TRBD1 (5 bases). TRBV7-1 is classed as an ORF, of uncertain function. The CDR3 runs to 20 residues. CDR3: CASSSPPGLADSFSYNDYTF. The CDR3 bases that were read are TGTGCCAGCAGCTCCCCGCCGGGACTAGCGGATTCTTTCTCCTACAATGAC.

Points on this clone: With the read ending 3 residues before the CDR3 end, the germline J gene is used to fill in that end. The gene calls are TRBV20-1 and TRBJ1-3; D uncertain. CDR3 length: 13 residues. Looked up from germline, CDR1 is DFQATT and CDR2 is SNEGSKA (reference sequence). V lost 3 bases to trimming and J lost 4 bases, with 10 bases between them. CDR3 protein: CSASPRRGNTIYF. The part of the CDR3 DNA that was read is TGCAGTGCTAGTCCCAGGAGGGGAAACACC.

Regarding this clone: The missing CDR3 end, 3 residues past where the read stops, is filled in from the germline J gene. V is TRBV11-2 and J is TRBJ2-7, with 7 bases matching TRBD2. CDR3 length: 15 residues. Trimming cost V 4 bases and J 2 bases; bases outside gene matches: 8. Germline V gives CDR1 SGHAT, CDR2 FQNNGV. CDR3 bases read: TGTGCCAGCAGCTCCATCCGCGGGAGTCCCTACGAG. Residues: CASSSIRGSPYE. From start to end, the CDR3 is CASSSIRGSPYEQYF.

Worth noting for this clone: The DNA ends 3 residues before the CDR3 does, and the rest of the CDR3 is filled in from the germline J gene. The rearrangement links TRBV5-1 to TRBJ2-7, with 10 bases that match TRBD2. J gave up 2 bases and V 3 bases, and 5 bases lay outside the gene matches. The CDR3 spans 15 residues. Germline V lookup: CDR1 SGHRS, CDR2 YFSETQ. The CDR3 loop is CASSSSSGSAYEQYF. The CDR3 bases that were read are TGCGCCAGCAGCTCGTCTAGCGGGAGCGCCTACGAG.

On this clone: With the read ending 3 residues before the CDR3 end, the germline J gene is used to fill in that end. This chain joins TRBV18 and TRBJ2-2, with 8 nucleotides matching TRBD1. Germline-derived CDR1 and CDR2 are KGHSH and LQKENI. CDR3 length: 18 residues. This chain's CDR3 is CASSPQGTGGGTNSPLFF. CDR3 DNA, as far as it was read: TGTGCCAGCTCACCACAAGGGACAGGAGGAGGAACAAATTCACCG.

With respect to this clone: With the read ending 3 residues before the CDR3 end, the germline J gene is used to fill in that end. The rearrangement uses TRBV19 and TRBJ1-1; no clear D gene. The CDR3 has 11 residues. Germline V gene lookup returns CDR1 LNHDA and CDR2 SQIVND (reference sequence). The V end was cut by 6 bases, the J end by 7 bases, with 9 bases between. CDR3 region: CASRKVYEAFF. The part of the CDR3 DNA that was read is TGTGCCAGTAGAAAGGTGTATGAA.

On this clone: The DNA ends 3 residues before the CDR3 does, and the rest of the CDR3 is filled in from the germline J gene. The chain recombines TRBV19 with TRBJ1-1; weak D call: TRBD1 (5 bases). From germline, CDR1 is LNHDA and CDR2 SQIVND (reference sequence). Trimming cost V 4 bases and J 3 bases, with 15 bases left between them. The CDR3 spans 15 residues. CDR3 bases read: TGTGCCAGTAGTACAGGGAGGATGGGCGACACTGAA. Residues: CASSTGRMGDTE. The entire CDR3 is CASSTGRMGDTEAFF.